The 5 T cell receptor beta chains in this list originate from one sample, sequenced in a study of cytomegalovirus exposure and HLA in healthy donors. Primers for the PCR totalled 60 Vbeta and 13 Jbeta. TCRdb's table, derived via immunoSEQ multiplex PCR, lists solely in-frame clones and lacks some. Of over 80,000 clones in the sample, around three fifths were seen once. What was sequenced was PBMCs. Source of these receptors: a boy between 10 and 17 years old in good health and CMV-seropositive.

This rearrangement joins TRBV21-1 to TRBJ1-4. TRBV21-1 corresponds to a pseudogene. CDR3 length: 12 residues. CDR3 bases: TGTGCCACTGAGAGGGCTAATGAAAAACTGTTTTTT. Amino acids: CATERANEKLFF.

The chain employs TRBV9 and TRBJ2-7; D is perhaps TRBD2 (6 bases). Trimming stripped 2 bases from V and 2 bases from J, with 14 bases between. CDR1 is SGDLS, CDR2 YYNGEE, per germline. This CDR3 has 15 amino acids. The CDR3 sequence is CASSVSWGRTYEQYF. For the CDR3, the DNA is TGTGCCAGCAGCGTCTCCTGGGGGAGGACCTACGAGCAGTACTTC.

This sequence joins TRBV29-1 and TRBJ2-7; TRBD2 might be the D (5 bases). The CDR3 length is 13 residues. Germline V gives CDR1 SQVTM, CDR2 ANQGSEA. Trimming stripped 2 bases from V and 0 bases from J, with 8 bases between. The CDR3 sequence: CSVEQEDSYEQYF. The CDR3 nucleotides read TGCAGCGTTGAACAGGAGGACTCCTACGAGCAGTACTTC.

This clone has only a few counts. The rearrangement joins TRBV7-9 to TRBJ2-3; D may be TRBD2 (6 bases). V was pared by 1 base and J by 6 bases, with 11 bases between. The CDR3 contains 14 residues. Germline V gene data show CDR1 as SEHNR and CDR2 as FQNEAQ (reference sequence). This CDR3 reads CASSLDGSQDTQYF. The CDR3, as DNA: TGTGCCAGCAGCTTAGACGGGAGCCAGGATACGCAGTATTTT.

The chain carries TRBV7-9 and TRBJ1-2; 9 bases line up with TRBD1. Germline-derived CDR1 and CDR2 are SEHNR and FQNEAQ (reference sequence). The junction had 6 bases not matched to a gene; V was cut back by 5 bases and J by 5 bases. The CDR3 is made up of 14 amino acids. CDR3 coding DNA: TGTGCCAGCAGCCAACAGGGGGCTGGGTATGGCTACACCTTC. The encoded protein is CASSQQGAGYGYTF. Combining the CDR3 with reference TRBV7-9 and TRBJ1-2 gives the whole variable domain DTGVSQNPRHKITKRGQNVTFRCDPISEHNRLYWYRQTLGQGPEFLTYFQNEAQLEKSRLLSDRFSAERPKGSFSTLEIQRTEQGDSAMYLCASSQQGAGYGYTFGSGTRLTVV.